Listed below are T cell receptor beta chains from one sample, sequenced in a study of T cell repertoires in cytomegalovirus infection. TCRdb re-derived calls from the reads in MiXCR, one entry per CDR3 protein. The profile shows 200,000 to 300,000 distinct CDR3 sequences, 9% to 15% of them singletons. The sequencing sample was made of PBMCs. The receptor source for this set is a human donor in good health (CMV status not recorded). Some clones in this sample may be carry-over from other donors' samples. Each CDR3 is given with its conserved first and last residue. Fields, in order: clone size, D gene, J gene, V gene, CDR3 DNA, CDR3 protein. The D gene is left open where the match is weak. Rows give clone size only sometimes, using once, few, many, or a class for an expanded clone.

clone size: .
D gene: .
J gene: TRBJ1-2
V gene: TRBV20-1
CDR3 DNA: TGCAGTGTCCCGGCAAAGGCGAACTATGGCTACACCTTC
CDR3 protein: CSVPAKANYGYTF

clone size: few
D gene: TRBD2
J gene: TRBJ2-5
V gene: TRBV28
CDR3 DNA: TGTGCCAGCAGTTACTGGGCTAGCGGGTACCAAGAGACCCAGTACTTC
CDR3 protein: CASSYWASGYQETQYF

clone size: many
D gene: .
J gene: TRBJ2-2
V gene: TRBV7-8
CDR3 DNA: TGTGCCAGCAGCCCCCGGGACTTCTCCACCGGGGAGCTGTTTTTT
CDR3 protein: CASSPRDFSTGELFF

clone size: .
D gene: .
J gene: TRBJ2-7
V gene: TRBV25-1
CDR3 DNA: TGTGCCAGCAGTGAATATCGCGAGCAGTACTTC
CDR3 protein: CASSEYREQYF

clone size: many
D gene: .
J gene: TRBJ1-2
V gene: TRBV5-5
CDR3 DNA: TGTGCCAGCAGCCGGGACCGAGCCGGCTACACCTTC
CDR3 protein: CASSRDRAGYTF

clone size: many
D gene: TRBD1
J gene: TRBJ2-3
V gene: TRBV6-1
CDR3 DNA: TGTGCCAGCAGTCCCCCACTGGGACAGCGCACAGATACGCAGTATTTT
CDR3 protein: CASSPPLGQRTDTQYF

clone size: few
D gene: .
J gene: TRBJ2-7
V gene: TRBV29-1
CDR3 DNA: TGCAGCGTTGGACCATCGTTTAGCTCCTACGAGCAGTACTTC
CDR3 protein: CSVGPSFSSYEQYF

clone size: many
D gene: .
J gene: TRBJ2-5
V gene: TRBV11-2
CDR3 DNA: TGTGCCAGCAGCCGCCGACAGGGAGGCGAGACCCAGTACTTC
CDR3 protein: CASSRRQGGETQYF

clone size: many
D gene: .
J gene: TRBJ2-2
V gene: TRBV15
CDR3 DNA: TGTGCCACCAGCAGAGATGGGGACGGGGAGCTGTTTTTT
CDR3 protein: CATSRDGDGELFF

clone size: many
D gene: TRBD1
J gene: TRBJ1-1
V gene: TRBV12-3/TRBV12-4
CDR3 DNA: TGTGCCAGCAGTACCCGGACAGGGGGCACTGAAGCTTTCTTT
CDR3 protein: CASSTRTGGTEAFF

clone size: many
D gene: .
J gene: TRBJ2-7
V gene: TRBV7-9
CDR3 DNA: TGTGCCAGCAGCCCCTTTATCGACGAGCAGTACTTC
CDR3 protein: CASSPFIDEQYF

clone size: many
D gene: .
J gene: TRBJ2-7
V gene: TRBV7-2
CDR3 DNA: TGTGCCAGCATCAACGGAGGGGGCTACGAGCAGTACTTC
CDR3 protein: CASINGGGYEQYF

clone size: .
D gene: .
J gene: TRBJ2-7
V gene: TRBV5-1
CDR3 DNA: TGCGCCAGCAGCTTGGCGGGGAAAGCCTCCTACGAGCAGTACTTC
CDR3 protein: CASSLAGKASYEQYF

clone size: many
D gene: .
J gene: TRBJ1-1
V gene: TRBV12-3/TRBV12-4
CDR3 DNA: TGTGCCAGCAGTTTGTACGGGGGCGGGGACACTGAAGCTTTCTTT
CDR3 protein: CASSLYGGGDTEAFF

clone size: many
D gene: .
J gene: TRBJ2-1
V gene: TRBV19
CDR3 DNA: TGTGCCAGTAGTACCGTAGAGGGCAATGAGCAGTTCTTC
CDR3 protein: CASSTVEGNEQFF

clone size: few
D gene: .
J gene: TRBJ2-2
V gene: TRBV6-1
CDR3 DNA: TGTGCCAGCAGTGGCGCGGTAGGAACCGGGGAGCTGTTTTTT
CDR3 protein: CASSGAVGTGELFF

clone size: few
D gene: .
J gene: TRBJ2-6
V gene: TRBV7-8
CDR3 DNA: TGTGCCAGCAGCTCGTACAGGGACACTGGGGCCAACGTCCTGACTTTC
CDR3 protein: CASSSYRDTGANVLTF

clone size: .
D gene: .
J gene: TRBJ1-5
V gene: TRBV28
CDR3 DNA: TGTGCCAGCAGTTTACCCATCCACCGGGACCTAGTAGGCAATCAGCCCCAGCATTTT
CDR3 protein: CASSLPIHRDLVGNQPQHF

clone size: .
D gene: .
J gene: TRBJ1-3
V gene: TRBV30
CDR3 DNA: TGTGCCTGGACCCCACCCTGGAGCCTCTCTGGAAACACCATATATTTT
CDR3 protein: CAWTPPWSLSGNTIYF

clone size: many
D gene: .
J gene: TRBJ2-4
V gene: TRBV7-2
CDR3 DNA: TGTGCCAGCAGCCCATTGGGACACCGCAAAAACATTCAGTACTTC
CDR3 protein: CASSPLGHRKNIQYF

clone size: many
D gene: .
J gene: TRBJ2-5
V gene: TRBV28
CDR3 DNA: TGTGCCAGCAGCTGGGACCCTATACAAGAGACCCAGTACTTC
CDR3 protein: CASSWDPIQETQYF

clone size: few
D gene: TRBD1
J gene: TRBJ1-2
V gene: TRBV4-2
CDR3 DNA: TGTGCCAGCAGCCAAGGGTCCGGACAGGGGAAGGATGGCTACACCTTC
CDR3 protein: CASSQGSGQGKDGYTF

clone size: .
D gene: TRBD1
J gene: TRBJ1-6
V gene: TRBV9
CDR3 DNA: TGTGCCAGCAGCGGGGGACAGGGGCCTCAGGAAGCCTATAATTCACCCCTCCACTTT
CDR3 protein: CASSGGQGPQEAYNSPLHF

clone size: .
D gene: TRBD1
J gene: TRBJ2-7
V gene: TRBV11-2
CDR3 DNA: TGTGCCAGCAGCCCACAGGGGGGCCATATCTACGAGCAGTACTTC
CDR3 protein: CASSPQGGHIYEQYF

clone size: .
D gene: TRBD1
J gene: TRBJ2-7
V gene: TRBV6-1
CDR3 DNA: TGTGCCAGCGGGGACAGCGCCTACGAGCAGTACTTC
CDR3 protein: CASGDSAYEQYF

clone size: once
D gene: TRBD2
J gene: TRBJ2-5
V gene: TRBV2
CDR3 DNA: TGTGCCAGCAGGGGAGGGGCGCCAGAGACCCAGTACTTC
CDR3 protein: CASRGGAPETQYF

clone size: .
D gene: TRBD2
J gene: TRBJ2-3
V gene: TRBV14
CDR3 DNA: TGTGCCAGCAGGGGAGGGTTACCCACAGATACGCAGTATTTT
CDR3 protein: CASRGGLPTDTQYF

clone size: .
D gene: .
J gene: TRBJ2-7
V gene: TRBV2
CDR3 DNA: TGTGCCAGCAATGGGAATACCGGGACGGGCGCCTACGAGCAGTACTTC
CDR3 protein: CASNGNTGTGAYEQYF

clone size: many
D gene: .
J gene: TRBJ2-3
V gene: TRBV7-2
CDR3 DNA: TGTGCCAGCAGCGTAAGAGGAGGACTGTTCCGCACAGATACGCAGTATTTT
CDR3 protein: CASSVRGGLFRTDTQYF

clone size: many
D gene: .
J gene: TRBJ2-3
V gene: TRBV4-3
CDR3 DNA: TGCGCCAGCAGCCAATTCTTTTCTAGCCCTTTCACAGATACGCAGTATTTT
CDR3 protein: CASSQFFSSPFTDTQYF

clone size: .
D gene: TRBD1
J gene: TRBJ1-4
V gene: TRBV19
CDR3 DNA: TGTGCCAGTAGTCTTGGACAGGGACGAGCTAATGAAAAACTGTTTTTT
CDR3 protein: CASSLGQGRANEKLFF

clone size: many
D gene: TRBD1
J gene: TRBJ1-1
V gene: TRBV19
CDR3 DNA: TGTGCCAGTGGCCCCTCGGACAGGCCCAACACTGAAGCTTTCTTT
CDR3 protein: CASGPSDRPNTEAFF

clone size: .
D gene: TRBD2
J gene: TRBJ2-3
V gene: TRBV15
CDR3 DNA: TGTGCCACTAGGACTAGCGCGCTCGATACGCAGTATTTT
CDR3 protein: CATRTSALDTQYF

clone size: .
D gene: TRBD1
J gene: TRBJ2-5
V gene: TRBV24-1
CDR3 DNA: TGTGCCACCAGTGATCCGGGACAGGGGCCCGTCCCCCAGTACTTC
CDR3 protein: CATSDPGQGPVPQYF

clone size: many
D gene: .
J gene: TRBJ1-1
V gene: TRBV7-8
CDR3 DNA: TGTGCCAGCAGCTTAGTGCAGGGATGGGCTGAAGCTTTCTTT
CDR3 protein: CASSLVQGWAEAFF

clone size: .
D gene: TRBD2
J gene: TRBJ2-1
V gene: TRBV25-1
CDR3 DNA: TGTGCCAGCAGGGGGGGGGAAAGGGGCCGAAGCTCCTACAATGAGCAGTTCTTC
CDR3 protein: CASRGGERGRSSYNEQFF

clone size: many
D gene: TRBD2
J gene: TRBJ2-3
V gene: TRBV6-2/TRBV6-3
CDR3 DNA: TGTGCCAGCAGTTACCCTGGACTAGAAAGAGATACGCAGTATTTT
CDR3 protein: CASSYPGLERDTQYF

clone size: .
D gene: TRBD2
J gene: TRBJ2-2
V gene: TRBV2
CDR3 DNA: TGTGCCAGCAGTGTCACTAGCGGGGGCACCGGGGAGCTGTTTTTT
CDR3 protein: CASSVTSGGTGELFF

clone size: many
D gene: TRBD1
J gene: TRBJ1-2
V gene: TRBV7-2
CDR3 DNA: TGTGCCAGCAGCCCCGGGACAGAGGCCTATGGCTACACCTTC
CDR3 protein: CASSPGTEAYGYTF

clone size: many
D gene: TRBD2
J gene: TRBJ2-3
V gene: TRBV25-1
CDR3 DNA: TGTGCCAGCGTTACTAGCGGGGATACGCAGTATTTT
CDR3 protein: CASVTSGDTQYF

clone size: few
D gene: TRBD1
J gene: TRBJ1-2
V gene: TRBV7-9
CDR3 DNA: TGTGCCAGCAGGTCCGGACAGGGCAATGGCTACACCTTC
CDR3 protein: CASRSGQGNGYTF

clone size: many
D gene: TRBD1
J gene: TRBJ1-2
V gene: TRBV15
CDR3 DNA: TGTGCCACCAGACTTACGGGAACAGGGGAAAGAGGGTACACCTTC
CDR3 protein: CATRLTGTGERGYTF

clone size: many
D gene: TRBD2
J gene: TRBJ2-1
V gene: TRBV7-2
CDR3 DNA: TGTGCCAGCAGCTCTCGTAGCGGGAAAAGCTCCTACAATGAGCAGTTCTTC
CDR3 protein: CASSSRSGKSSYNEQFF

clone size: .
D gene: TRBD1
J gene: TRBJ1-2
V gene: TRBV4-3
CDR3 DNA: TGCGCCAGCAGCCAAGATAGGGGGCCACCACGTGGCTACACCTTC
CDR3 protein: CASSQDRGPPRGYTF

clone size: many
D gene: .
J gene: TRBJ2-7
V gene: TRBV6-2/TRBV6-3
CDR3 DNA: TGTGCCAGCAGTTACTCATGGAGAAGGTACGAGCAGTACTTC
CDR3 protein: CASSYSWRRYEQYF

clone size: many
D gene: TRBD2
J gene: TRBJ2-7
V gene: TRBV30
CDR3 DNA: TGTGCCTGGAGTACCCGGGGGGACTACGAGCAGTACTTC
CDR3 protein: CAWSTRGDYEQYF

clone size: .
D gene: TRBD2
J gene: TRBJ2-1
V gene: TRBV28
CDR3 DNA: TGTGCCAGCAGTACCGTCACGGGAGGGGACAATGAGCAGTTCTTC
CDR3 protein: CASSTVTGGDNEQFF

clone size: many
D gene: .
J gene: TRBJ1-5
V gene: TRBV3-1
CDR3 DNA: TGTGCCAGCAGCCATGCGGTTAGCAATCAGCCCCAGCATTTT
CDR3 protein: CASSHAVSNQPQHF